The rows below give T cell receptor beta chains drawn from one sample of a study of cytomegalovirus exposure and HLA in healthy donors. Produced via immunoSEQ multiplex PCR; TCRdb's table is partial and in-frame only. This sample has about 63,000 clones, with roughly 90% found just once. Material: PBMCs. The receptors were gathered from a woman under 30 in good health and CMV-seronegative. The CDR3 runs from the conserved cysteine through the conserved F or W. D genes are given only for firm matches. Not all rows give a size; the values are once, few, many and, for expanded clones, a class.

cdr3_nt cdr3_aa d_call j_call clone_size v_call
TGTGCCAGCAGTATTAGGGGTGCCACTGAAGCTTTCTTT CASSIRGATEAFF - TRBJ1-1 - TRBV6-1
TGTGCCAGCAGCTCCCCGGGACAGGGTTGGGAGACCCAGTACTTC CASSSPGQGWETQYF TRBD1 TRBJ2-5 - TRBV7-9
TGTGCCTGCCCTTTGCGGGGGAACACCGGGGAGCTGTTTTTT CACPLRGNTGELFF - TRBJ2-2 - TRBV30
TGTGCCAGCAGCTGGGGGCGCTTCGATGGCTACACCTTC CASSWGRFDGYTF - TRBJ1-2 few TRBV7-8
TGTGCCACCAGCAGAGGACTAGCGGGAGTAAATGAGCAGTTCTTC CATSRGLAGVNEQFF TRBD2 TRBJ2-1 - TRBV15
TGTGCCAGCAGCACGACAGGGGGCCGCTACATGAACACTGAAGCTTTCTTT CASSTTGGRYMNTEAFF TRBD1 TRBJ1-1 - TRBV7-2
TGTGCCAGTAGTATAGGCGAGTATCAGCCCCAGCATTTT CASSIGEYQPQHF - TRBJ1-5 - TRBV19
TGTGCCAGTAGTATTGGGGGCCGGAGCACCGGGGAGCTGTTTTTT CASSIGGRSTGELFF - TRBJ2-2 - TRBV19
TGTGCCAGCTCGGATGGACAGGCAACTAATGAAAAACTGTTTTTT CASSDGQATNEKLFF TRBD1 TRBJ1-4 - TRBV18
TGTGCCTGTCTTCGGGACTCAAGCTCCTACGAGCAGTACTTC CACLRDSSSYEQYF - TRBJ2-7 - TRBV30
TGTGCCTGGAGCGCAGGACTAGCGGGGGGCTACAATGAGCAGTTCTTC CAWSAGLAGGYNEQFF TRBD2 TRBJ2-1 - TRBV30
TGTGCCTGGACAGGGGGTACTGGAAACACCATATATTTT CAWTGGTGNTIYF TRBD1 TRBJ1-3 - TRBV30
TGCGCCAGCAGCCCTGGACTGAGCACAGATACGCAGTATTTT CASSPGLSTDTQYF - TRBJ2-3 - TRBV5-1
TGTGCCAGCAGCCAAGAAATCGGGGTTGATGGCTACACCTTC CASSQEIGVDGYTF - TRBJ1-2 - TRBV14
TGTGCCAGCAGTGAATGGCAGGGAAACTACAATGAGCAGTTCTTC CASSEWQGNYNEQFF - TRBJ2-1 - TRBV25-1
TGTGCCAGCAGCCAGCGCCGGGCAGGGGGCACTGAAGCTTTCTTT CASSQRRAGGTEAFF TRBD1 TRBJ1-1 once TRBV13
TGTGCCAGCCGCGGTTGGTCCTATAATTCACCCCTCCACTTT CASRGWSYNSPLHF - TRBJ1-6 once TRBV6-5
TGTGCCAGCAGTTTCAAAGGGGCGGGGAGGGAGACCCAGTACTTC CASSFKGAGRETQYF - TRBJ2-5 - TRBV28
TGTGCCAGCAGCTTAGCGGGGACTACGATTCAGCCCCAGCATTTT CASSLAGTTIQPQHF - TRBJ1-5 once TRBV11-2
TGTGCCAGCAGGACTCCTGGGGCGGCTAATGAAAAACTGTTTTTT CASRTPGAANEKLFF - TRBJ1-4 - TRBV27
TGTGCCAGTAGGCGGACTGGGACAGTCAGCTCCTACGAGCAGTACTTC CASRRTGTVSSYEQYF TRBD1 TRBJ2-7 - TRBV19
TGTGCCAGCAGGAGGACAGGGGGAGAGACCCAGTACTTC CASRRTGGETQYF TRBD1 TRBJ2-5 - TRBV28
TGTGCCAGCAGTCCCGCGGGGGGTAGCAATCAGCCCCAGCATTTT CASSPAGGSNQPQHF - TRBJ1-5 - TRBV28
TGTGCCTGGAGTAGGGGACATAATTACAATGAGCAGTTCTTC CAWSRGHNYNEQFF - TRBJ2-1 - TRBV30
TGCGCCAGCAGCATCGGACAGACGAGCTCCTACAATGAGCAGTTCTTC CASSIGQTSSYNEQFF - TRBJ2-1 few TRBV5-1
TGTGCCAGCAGTTACCCGACAGAGCAGTACTTC CASSYPTEQYF - TRBJ2-7 - TRBV6-5
TGTGCCAGCAGTTACGCGACACCACCCTACGAGCAGTACTTC CASSYATPPYEQYF - TRBJ2-7 - TRBV6-6
TGTGCCAGCAGTCCAAGTGTGGGGGCGCAGAGGGAGCTGTTTTTT CASSPSVGAQRELFF - TRBJ2-2 - TRBV4-2
TGTGCCAGCAGTGTGGGAGGGGAAGCTTTCTTT CASSVGGEAFF - TRBJ1-1 - TRBV2
TGTGCCAGCAGTGAATTAGGGGGAGAGCAGTACTTC CASSELGGEQYF - TRBJ2-7 - TRBV6-5
TGTGCCAGCAGCTTAGAGGGGACTAGCCGAACCTACGAGCAGTACTTC CASSLEGTSRTYEQYF TRBD2 TRBJ2-7 - TRBV7-2
TGTGCCAGCAGCCAAGGAGTAAACCTACAGGGATACTACGAGCAGTACTTC CASSQGVNLQGYYEQYF - TRBJ2-7 once TRBV4-2
TGTGCCAGTGGACCGACAGGGTCGGCTAATGAAAAACTGTTTTTT CASGPTGSANEKLFF TRBD1 TRBJ1-4 - TRBV19
TGTGCCAGCAGTTTAGCGGGTAGTTGGGGCACAGATACGCAGTATTTT CASSLAGSWGTDTQYF - TRBJ2-3 - TRBV27
TGCAGTGATCAGAATAATTCACCCCTCCACTTT CSDQNNSPLHF - TRBJ1-6 once TRBV20-1
TGTGCCAGCAGCTCGGAGGCGGGGGCGGTTCCCGGGGAGCTGTTTTTT CASSSEAGAVPGELFF - TRBJ2-2 - TRBV5-5
TGCAGCGTGCAACAGGGGAGTGGAAACACCATATATTTT CSVQQGSGNTIYF TRBD1 TRBJ1-3 - TRBV29-1
TGTGCCAGCAGCCCTGAGGGACTAGCGGGCACCGGGGAGCTGTTTTTT CASSPEGLAGTGELFF TRBD2 TRBJ2-2 - TRBV5-6
TGCGCCAGCAGCTTGGCCGGAGCACCCCGGGAGACCCAGTACTTC CASSLAGAPRETQYF - TRBJ2-5 - TRBV5-1
TGCGCCAGCAGCTTGGGGCTTACTAGCGGGGGGGCCGCTGGCACAGATACGCAGTATTTT CASSLGLTSGGAAGTDTQYF TRBD2 TRBJ2-3 - TRBV5-1
TGTGCCAGCAGCCTATTAACGGGTCATGCGGGGGGGCAGACCGGGGAGCTGTTTTTT CASSLLTGHAGGQTGELFF - TRBJ2-2 - TRBV21-1
TGTGCCAGCAGCGTAGCTCTAGCAAATACGCAGTATTTT CASSVALANTQYF - TRBJ2-3 - TRBV9
TGTGCCAGCAGGCGGCATGGCTACACCTTC CASRRHGYTF - TRBJ1-2 medium-sized TRBV28
TGTGCCAGTAGTCGAGTAGCGGGCATCGCGAGCGGGGAGCTGTTTTTT CASSRVAGIASGELFF TRBD2 TRBJ2-2 - TRBV19
TGTGCCAGCAGTGAAGCGGGGGCGCGGAGTCAGCCCCAGCATTTT CASSEAGARSQPQHF - TRBJ1-5 - TRBV6-1
TGTGCCAGCTCACCAAGGACTAGCGGGAGTACAAATGAGCAGTTCTTC CASSPRTSGSTNEQFF TRBD2 TRBJ2-1 - TRBV18
TGTGCCAGCAGCTTAGGGGGGCTAACCGAGCAGTACTTC CASSLGGLTEQYF - TRBJ2-7 few TRBV11-2
TGCGCCAGCAGCTTAAGGACAGGGAACACCGGGGAGCTGTTTTTT CASSLRTGNTGELFF TRBD1 TRBJ2-2 - TRBV5-1
TGCGCCAGCAGCGAGACAGGTTCCTACGAGCAGTACTTC CASSETGSYEQYF - TRBJ2-7 - TRBV5-1
TGTGCCAGCAGTCAGCGGGCTAGAGGTGTCACCGGGGAGCTGTTTTTT CASSQRARGVTGELFF - TRBJ2-2 few TRBV7-2
TGTGCCAGCAGTTTGGGCAGGAGGTATTCACCCCTCCACTTT CASSLGRRYSPLHF - TRBJ1-6 - TRBV28
TGTGCCAGCAGGCGACTAGGACTAGAAGGAAACATTCAGTACTTC CASRRLGLEGNIQYF TRBD2 TRBJ2-4 - TRBV2
TGTGCCAGTAGGAAGGGGGAGTTCAGGGACACCGGGGAGCTGTTTTTT CASRKGEFRDTGELFF - TRBJ2-2 - TRBV19
TGTGCCAGCAGTGATGAGAGCGGGGGACGATTAGAGACCCAGTACTTC CASSDESGGRLETQYF TRBD2 TRBJ2-5 - TRBV6-1
TGCGCCAGCAGCCAAGAAAAACTGGGGCCTCCGGGGGGTGAAGCTTTCTTT CASSQEKLGPPGGEAFF - TRBJ1-1 once TRBV4-1
TGTGCCAGTACCGGGACTAGCGGAGGATACGAGCAGTACTTC CASTGTSGGYEQYF TRBD2 TRBJ2-7 once TRBV28
TGTGCCTGGGGGACAGGGTCTAGCACAGATACGCAGTATTTT CAWGTGSSTDTQYF TRBD1 TRBJ2-3 - TRBV30
TGTGCCAGCAGCCTCCCCGGGAGCCGCGGTACCGGGGAGCTGTTTTTT CASSLPGSRGTGELFF - TRBJ2-2 few TRBV7-2